This T cell receptor (beta chain) was recorded in a study of blood T cell repertoires in COVID-19. Study in general: The origin of the acute and convalescent COVID-19 samples was the United States, Italy and Spain. In each case, the material was cDNA or gDNA derived from T cells, B-cell-depleted T cells, or PBMCs.

The CDR3 sequence is 13 residues long. With V trimmed by 4 bases and J by 6 bases, 6 bases remained unmatched. Germline lookup yields CDR1 LGHDT and CDR2 YNNKEL (reference sequence). Authors' data handling: Amplifying reference gene primers gave estimates of nucleated cell counts. Some clones are missing from TCRdb's copy, which holds only in-frame ones; the method was immunoSEQ multiplex PCR. The D gene and trimming were derived from the DNA, and the V and J assignments and clone size from that table. The data show roughly 150,000 clones, around 86% seen once. Input material: peripheral blood. The source is a woman older than 75 with acute or convalescent COVID-19. The chain carries TRBV3-1 (or the pseudogene TRBV3-2) and TRBJ2-7; 7 bases align to TRBD1. CDR3 loop: CASSPPGQSEQYF. The CDR3 nucleotides read TGTGCCAGCAGCCCTCCGGGACAGTCCGAGCAGTACTTC.